This T cell receptor beta chain was recorded in a study of cytomegalovirus exposure and HLA in healthy donors. This clone was seen many times. Amplification used 60 Vbeta primers and 13 Jbeta primers. Here immunoSEQ multiplex PCR was the method, and the copy in TCRdb shows in-frame clones only, minus some. The sample includes tens of thousands of clones, approximately 79% of them seen just once. The CDR3 contains 14 residues. CDR1 ENHRY and CDR2 SYGVKD come from the germline V gene. V was pared by 0 bases and J by 7 bases, with 12 bases between. This sequence originates from a woman aged 35 to 49 in good health and CMV-seronegative. Source material: PBMCs. V gene TRBV10-3 combines with J gene TRBJ1-1; D is unclear. The CDR3 here is CAISESISRSEAFF. The CDR3 nucleotides read TGTGCCATCAGTGAGTCGATTAGCCGCAGTGAAGCTTTCTTT.